Listed below are T cell receptor beta chains from one sample, sequenced in a study of cytomegalovirus exposure and HLA in healthy donors. Data came from immunoSEQ multiplex PCR; TCRdb stores just in-frame clones and leaves some out. This table has 130,000 or so clones, approximately 57% appearing once. Sequencing input: PBMCs. The receptors come from a male donor in good health and CMV-seronegative. Each CDR3 is given with its conserved first and last residue. The D gene is left open where the match is weak. Size tells how often a clone was seen (once, few, many) or the class of an expanded clone, and some rows leave it out.

.	TRBV5-1	15	TRBD1	TRBJ2-5	TGCGCCAGCAGCTCGATGGGACAGCCACAAGAGACCCAGTACTTC	CASSSMGQPQETQYF
.	TRBV2	14	.	TRBJ1-2	TGTGCCAGCAGTGGGGGCCTTGGCTTGTATGGCTACACCTTC	CASSGGLGLYGYTF
.	TRBV7-2	14	TRBD2	TRBJ2-3	TGTGCCAGCAGCTTAGATGGCCCGACTAGCACGCAGTATTTT	CASSLDGPTSTQYF
few	TRBV6-5	12	.	TRBJ1-2	TGTGCCAGCAGTTATACCAGCTATGGCTACACCTTC	CASSYTSYGYTF
.	TRBV7-9	13	.	TRBJ1-1	TGTGCCAGCAGCCCGTACAGGGACACTGAAGCTTTCTTT	CASSPYRDTEAFF
.	TRBV4-1	15	.	TRBJ1-4	TGCGCCAGCAGCCAAGTTGAGGCGACTAATGAAAAACTGTTTTTT	CASSQVEATNEKLFF
.	TRBV6-4	13	.	TRBJ1-1	TGTGCCAGCAGTTCCGACATTAACACTGAAGCTTTCTTT	CASSSDINTEAFF
.	TRBV7-9	17	TRBD1	TRBJ1-1	TGTGCCAGCAGCCTTCCACCAACGGGACAGGGAGGGCCTGAAGCTTTCTTT	CASSLPPTGQGGPEAFF
.	TRBV4-3	17	.	TRBJ2-3	TGCGCCAGCAGCCAAGCAAAGACGGGACTTTCCACAGATACGCAGTATTTT	CASSQAKTGLSTDTQYF
.	TRBV2	13	.	TRBJ2-3	TGTGCCAGCAGTGCCAGGGAAACAGATACGCAGTATTTT	CASSARETDTQYF
.	TRBV6-5	14	.	TRBJ1-5	TGTGCCAGCAGTTACGTCGGGGGGCATCAGCCCCAGCATTTT	CASSYVGGHQPQHF
.	TRBV28	15	TRBD2	TRBJ2-7	TGTGCCAGCAGCCGTACTAGCGGGAAGACCTACGAGCAGTACTTC	CASSRTSGKTYEQYF
few	TRBV27	13	TRBD1	TRBJ1-5	TGTGCCAGCCGAGGGGGCGGCAATCAGCCCCAGCATTTT	CASRGGGNQPQHF
.	TRBV9	19	TRBD2	TRBJ2-3	TGTGCCAGCAGCGTAGCCGGTCTCGGGGCTAGCGGATACACAGATACGCAGTATTTT	CASSVAGLGASGYTDTQYF
.	TRBV5-6	16	.	TRBJ2-2	TGTGCCAGCAGGCTACTTGGGCAGGGGAACACCGGGGAGCTGTTTTTT	CASRLLGQGNTGELFF
.	TRBV4-1	15	.	TRBJ1-2	TGCGCCAGCAGCCAAGGGGCCGTAATGGGCGATGGCTACACCTTC	CASSQGAVMGDGYTF